The clone carrying this TCR beta chain was counted a few times. Its antigen remains unidentified. The data were obtained in a study of T cell repertoires in cytomegalovirus infection. The overall study: HLA-C-restricted CMV epitopes, recently identified, and well-studied HLA-B-restricted ones were used by the study. Study-level points and caveats: Carriers of CMV plus the relevant HLA were identified by cumulative public TCR beta family frequency. There were HLA-C-restricted CMV-specific TCR beta clonotypes dominating the ex vivo response.

CDR3 size: 17 residues. The germline V gene has CDR1 SGHAT and CDR2 FQNNGV. V lost 2 bases and J lost 5, with 16 bases in between. Each CDR3 protein gets one entry after TCRdb re-called the reads with MiXCR. The table shows approximately 990,000 distinct CDR3 sequences, with roughly 30% occurring only once. The V call is TRBV11-2, the J call TRBJ1-6; the D gene is possibly TRBD1 (6 bases). Sequencing used cultured CD8+ T cells from PBMCs, obtained from culture after CMV antigen stimulation. The TCR originated in a human donor in good health (CMV status not recorded). Some clones in this sample may be carry-over from other donors' samples. CDR3 DNA: TGTGCCAGCAGCTTATGGGCCCGGGACAACAATAATTCACCCCTCCACTTT. Translated: CASSLWARDNNNSPLHF. Variable domain in full (rest from reference TRBV11-2 and TRBJ1-6): EAGVAQSPRYKIIEKRQSVAFWCNPISGHATLYWYQQILGQGPKLLIQFQNNGVVDDSQLPKDRFSAERLKGVDSTLKIQPAKLEDSAVYLCASSLWARDNNNSPLHFGNGTRLTVT.